This T cell receptor (beta chain) was sequenced during a study of identical twins. TCRdb analysed the 5' RACE reads with MiXCR anew, one entry per CDR3 protein. The table includes 200,000 or so distinct CDR3 sequences, about 15% detected once. This clonotype has a handful of counts. V lost 4 bases to trimming and J lost 4 bases, with 7 bases between them. The CDR3 spans 11 residues. Germline V gene sequence: CDR1 SQVTM, CDR2 ANQGSEA. The sample was also reused in another study, on T cells expressing NK-cell markers. From that paper: In 5 to 7 donors, dominant CD3+CD56+NKG2C+ clones formed about 1.0-7.0% of CD8+ cells.

What was sequenced was CD8+ T cells sorted from blood. This TCR derives from a woman younger than 35 in good health. The chain joins TRBV29-1 to TRBJ1-2; the D is unclear. CDR3 residues: CSVANSYGYTF. The CDR3 DNA sequence: TGCAGCGTTGCTAACAGCTATGGCTACACCTTC.